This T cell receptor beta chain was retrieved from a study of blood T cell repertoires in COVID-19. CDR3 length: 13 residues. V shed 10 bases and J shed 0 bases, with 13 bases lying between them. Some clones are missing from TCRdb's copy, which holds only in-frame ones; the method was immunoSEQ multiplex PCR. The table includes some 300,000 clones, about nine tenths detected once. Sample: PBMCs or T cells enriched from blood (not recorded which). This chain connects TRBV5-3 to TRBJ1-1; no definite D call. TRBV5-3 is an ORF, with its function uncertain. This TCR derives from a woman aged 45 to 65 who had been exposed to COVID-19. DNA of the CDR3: TGTGCCGGCGACCGGAGGATGAACACTGAAGCTTTCTTT. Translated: CAGDRRMNTEAFF.